These 9 T cell receptor beta chains were all obtained from the same sample, sequenced in a study of read filtering for tumor transcriptome and immune sequencing (dated by TCRdb to the early 2020s). The sequencer was an Illumina HiSeq 4000. The Immunoverse kit was used to build TCR libraries from 400 ng RNA, with molecular barcoded adaptors covering alpha/delta and beta/gamma chains. TCRdb applied fastp at Q25 and MiXCR to the public reads, then kept only in-frame beta chains. Rows are combined by CDR3 protein, so each entry shows the most common genes and DNA. Counted in this sample were approximately 65,000 distinct CDR3 sequences; over 11% of them appeared once. The ten top clones hold under 55% of the sample. Input material: a population of CD138-negative cells sorted from bone marrow. Reading the label with the study, this specimen's cell subset or site is: bone marrow mononuclear cells depleted of CD138+ plasma/myeloma cells by negative magnetic selection. These receptors were obtained from a donor at least 40 years old with multiple myeloma.

This rearrangement joins TRBV23-1 to TRBJ2-7; 9 bases match TRBD2. TRBV23-1 is noted as an ORF with a role that remains uncertain. V was clipped by 3 bases and J by 2 bases; unmatched bases: 11. This CDR3 comprises 17 residues. DNA of the CDR3: TGCGCCAGCAGTCATCCCACGTTGGCGGGAGGGCCCTACGAGCAGTACTTC. This translates into CASSHPTLAGGPYEQYF.

This clonotype was counted many times. The chain has TRBV20-1 and TRBJ2-7; D possibly uses TRBD1 or TRBD2 (5 bases each). The CDR3 has 13 residues. V was clipped by 2 bases and J by 6 bases, with 14 bases between them. The germline CDR1 and CDR2 sequences are DFQATT and SNEGSKA (reference sequence). CDR3 sequence reads: CSARSGSLVEQYF. CDR3 bases: TGCAGTGCTAGATCAGGGAGCCTGGTCGAGCAGTACTTC.

Many counts were recorded for this clonotype. J is TRBJ1-2 and V is TRBV29-1; 7 positions match TRBD1. The V segment lost 4 bases and the J segment 0 bases; nucleotides outside the gene matches: 11. This CDR3 is built from 16 residues. From germline, CDR1 is SQVTM and CDR2 ANQGSEA. Here the CDR3 reads CSVVGSTGTTNYGYTF. The CDR3 bases are TGCAGCGTTGTGGGGTCGACAGGGACAACTAACTATGGCTACACCTTC.

Details on this clonotype: A much larger clonotype is one base distant, so this may be a read error. The chain recombines TRBV7-3 with TRBJ2-7; D is ambiguous. Looked up from germline, CDR1 is SGHTA and CDR2 is FQGTGA. The CDR3 is made up of 13 amino acids. The CDR3 DNA sequence: TGTGCCGGCAGCTTAAGTCCTACCTACGAGCAGTACTTC. Protein product: CAGSLSPTYEQYF.

This clonotype was observed at least ten times. The chain is built from TRBV5-1 and TRBJ2-6, with D perhaps matching TRBD1 (6 bases). The CDR3 is 17 residues long. From germline, CDR1 is SGHRS and CDR2 YFSETQ. Trimming took 4 bases from V and 0 from J, leaving 14 bases between them. The CDR3 reads CASSLDRRNSGANVLTF. The DNA for the CDR3 is TGCGCCAGCAGCCTCGACAGGAGAAACTCTGGGGCCAACGTCCTGACTTTC.

This clonotype was seen only a few times. The rearrangement uses TRBV27 and TRBJ2-1, with D maybe TRBD2 (5 bases). This CDR3 is built from 18 residues. Germline CDR1 is MNHEY and CDR2 is SMNVEV (reference sequence). Deletions cut 0 bases from V and 6 bases from J, with 21 bases between. The DNA for the CDR3 is TGTGCCAGCAGTTTATCCGTCCACCGGGGTACAGTTGGCAATGAGCAGTTCTTC. Translated: CASSLSVHRGTVGNEQFF.

The sample holds many counts of this clonotype. The chain has TRBV6-6 and TRBJ1-5; no reliable D call. The CDR3 is 12 amino acids. CDR1 is MNHNY and CDR2 is SVGAGI in the germline V gene (reference sequence). V was cut by 5 bases and J by 6 bases, with 8 bases left in between. Written as DNA, the CDR3 is TGTGCCAGCAGTCGACTGGCTCAGCCCCAGCATTTT. It translates to CASSRLAQPQHF.

This clonotype appeared a few times. V usage is TRBV7-2 and J usage is TRBJ1-2; the D gene is possibly TRBD1 (5 bases). V was clipped by 1 base and J by 2 bases, with 14 bases between them. From germline, CDR1 is SGHTA and CDR2 FQGNSA. The CDR3 consists of 16 residues. This CDR3 reads CASSLDLGTGNYGYTF. The CDR3 DNA follows: TGTGCCAGCAGCTTAGATTTAGGGACGGGGAACTATGGCTACACCTTC.

Ten or more counts support this clonotype. The chain is built from TRBV6-2 or TRBV6-3 and TRBJ1-5; the D is unclear. CDR1 and CDR2 (germline): MNHEY, SVGEGT. V was clipped by 0 bases and J by 3 bases, with 9 bases between them. This CDR3 has 15 amino acids. The CDR3 DNA follows: TGTGCCAGCAGTTACTCGAGTAGGTTCAATCAGCCCCAGCATTTT. As protein: CASSYSSRFNQPQHF.